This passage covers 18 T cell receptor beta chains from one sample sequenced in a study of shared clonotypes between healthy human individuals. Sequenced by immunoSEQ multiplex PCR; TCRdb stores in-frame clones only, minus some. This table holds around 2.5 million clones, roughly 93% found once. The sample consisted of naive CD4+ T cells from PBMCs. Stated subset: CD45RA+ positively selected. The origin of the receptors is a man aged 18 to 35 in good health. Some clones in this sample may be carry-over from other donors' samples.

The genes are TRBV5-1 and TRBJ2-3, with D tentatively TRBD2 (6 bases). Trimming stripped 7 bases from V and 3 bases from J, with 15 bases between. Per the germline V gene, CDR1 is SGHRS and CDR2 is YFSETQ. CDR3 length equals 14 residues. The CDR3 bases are TGCGCCAGCTCCCTAGCGACCGATACAGATACGCAGTATTTT. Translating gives CASSLATDTDTQYF. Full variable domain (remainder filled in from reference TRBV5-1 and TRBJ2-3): KAGVTQTPRYLIKTRGQQVTLSCSPISGHRSVSWYQQTPGQGLQFLFEYFSETQRNKGNFPGRFSGRQFSNSRSEMNVSTLELGDSALYLCASSLATDTDTQYFGPGTRLTVL.

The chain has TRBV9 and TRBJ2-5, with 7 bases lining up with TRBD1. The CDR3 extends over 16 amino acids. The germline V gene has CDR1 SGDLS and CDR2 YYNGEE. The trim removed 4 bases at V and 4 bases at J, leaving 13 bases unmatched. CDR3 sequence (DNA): TGTGCCAGCAGCCCCCAAATGACAGGGTGGGGAGAGACCCAGTACTTC. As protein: CASSPQMTGWGETQYF.

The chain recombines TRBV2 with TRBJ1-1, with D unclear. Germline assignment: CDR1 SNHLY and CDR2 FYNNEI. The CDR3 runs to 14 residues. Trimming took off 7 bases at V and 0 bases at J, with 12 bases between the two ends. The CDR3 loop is CASNKDGLNTEAFF. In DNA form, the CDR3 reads TGTGCCAGCAATAAGGACGGGCTGAACACTGAAGCTTTCTTT.

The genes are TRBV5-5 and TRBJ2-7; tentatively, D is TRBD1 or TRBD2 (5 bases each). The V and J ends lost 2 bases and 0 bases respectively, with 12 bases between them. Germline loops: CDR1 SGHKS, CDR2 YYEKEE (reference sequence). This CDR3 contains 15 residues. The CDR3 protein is CASSFIPGSSYEQYF. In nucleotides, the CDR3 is TGTGCCAGCAGCTTTATCCCAGGGAGCTCCTACGAGCAGTACTTC. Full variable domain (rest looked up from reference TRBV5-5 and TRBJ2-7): DAGVTQSPTHLIKTRGQQVTLRCSPISGHKSVSWYQQVLGQGPQFIFQYYEKEERGRGNFPDRFSARQFPNYSSELNVNALLLGDSALYLCASSFIPGSSYEQYFGPGTRLTVT.

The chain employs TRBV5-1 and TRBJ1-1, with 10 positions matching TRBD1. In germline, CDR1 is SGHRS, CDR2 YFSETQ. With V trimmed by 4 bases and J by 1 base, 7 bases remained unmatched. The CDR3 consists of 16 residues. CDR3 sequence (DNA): TGCGCCAGCAGCCTAGACAGGGGGCAGTGGAACACTGAAGCTTTCTTT. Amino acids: CASSLDRGQWNTEAFF.

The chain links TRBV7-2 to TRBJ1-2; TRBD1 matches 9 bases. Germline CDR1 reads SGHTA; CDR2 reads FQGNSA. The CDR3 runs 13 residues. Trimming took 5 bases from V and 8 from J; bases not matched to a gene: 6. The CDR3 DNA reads TGTGCCAGCAGCCAGGACAGGGGAAGCGGCTACACCTTC. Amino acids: CASSQDRGSGYTF.

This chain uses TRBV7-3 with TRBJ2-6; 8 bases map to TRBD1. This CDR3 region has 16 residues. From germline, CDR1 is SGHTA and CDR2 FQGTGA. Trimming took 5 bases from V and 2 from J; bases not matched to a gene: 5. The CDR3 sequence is CASSVQTGAGANVLTF. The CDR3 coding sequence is TGTGCCAGCAGCGTCCAGACAGGGGCTGGGGCCAACGTCCTGACTTTC.

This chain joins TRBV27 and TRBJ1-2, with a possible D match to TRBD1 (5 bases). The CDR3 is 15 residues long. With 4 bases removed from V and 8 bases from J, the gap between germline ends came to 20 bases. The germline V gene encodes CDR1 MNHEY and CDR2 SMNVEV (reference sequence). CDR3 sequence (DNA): TGTGCCAGCAGTTCAGGGACTCATGCCCTCGGGGGCTACACCTTC. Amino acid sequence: CASSSGTHALGGYTF.

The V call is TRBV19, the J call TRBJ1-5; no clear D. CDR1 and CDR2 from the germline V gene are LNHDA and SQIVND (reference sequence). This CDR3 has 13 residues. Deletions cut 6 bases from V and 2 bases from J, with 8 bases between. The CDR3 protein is CASRNTRNQPQHF. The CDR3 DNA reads TGTGCCAGTAGGAATACCCGCAATCAGCCCCAGCATTTT.

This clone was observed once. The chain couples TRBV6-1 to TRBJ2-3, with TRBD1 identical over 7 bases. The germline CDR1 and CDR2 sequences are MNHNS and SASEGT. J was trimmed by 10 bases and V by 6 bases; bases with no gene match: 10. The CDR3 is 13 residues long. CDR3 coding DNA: TGTGCCAGCAGCCCCGGGACAGTTTCTTCGCAGTATTTT. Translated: CASSPGTVSSQYF.

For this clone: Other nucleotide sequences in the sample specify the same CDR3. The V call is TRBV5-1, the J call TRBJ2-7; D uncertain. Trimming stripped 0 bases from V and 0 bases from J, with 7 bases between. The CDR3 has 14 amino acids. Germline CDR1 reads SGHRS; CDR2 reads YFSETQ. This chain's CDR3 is CASSLDEASYEQYF. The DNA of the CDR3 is TGCGCCAGCAGCTTGGATGAGGCCTCCTACGAGCAGTACTTC.

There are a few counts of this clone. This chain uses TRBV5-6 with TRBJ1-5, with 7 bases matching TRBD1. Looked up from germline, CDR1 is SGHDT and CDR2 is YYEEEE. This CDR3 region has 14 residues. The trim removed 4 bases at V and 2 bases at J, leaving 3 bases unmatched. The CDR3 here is CASSATGGNQPQHF. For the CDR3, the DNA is TGTGCCAGCAGCGCCACAGGGGGCAATCAGCCCCAGCATTTT.

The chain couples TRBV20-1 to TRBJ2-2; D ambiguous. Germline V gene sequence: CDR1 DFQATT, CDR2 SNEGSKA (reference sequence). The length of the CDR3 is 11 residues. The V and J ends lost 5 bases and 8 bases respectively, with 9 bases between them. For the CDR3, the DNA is TGCAGTGCTCGGTCTATAGGGGAGCTGTTTTTT. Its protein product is CSARSIGELFF.

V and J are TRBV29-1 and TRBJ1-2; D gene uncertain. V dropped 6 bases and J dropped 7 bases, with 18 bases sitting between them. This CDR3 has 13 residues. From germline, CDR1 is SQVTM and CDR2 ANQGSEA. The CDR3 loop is CSVAPRPRGGYTF. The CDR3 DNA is TGCAGCGTAGCCCCGAGGCCTCGGGGTGGCTACACCTTC.

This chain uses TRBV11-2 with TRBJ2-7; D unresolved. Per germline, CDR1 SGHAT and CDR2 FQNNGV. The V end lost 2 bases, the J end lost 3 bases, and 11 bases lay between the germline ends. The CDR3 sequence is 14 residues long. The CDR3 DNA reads TGTGCCAGCAGCTTAAGTTTTGTCGGCTACGAGCAGTACTTC. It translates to CASSLSFVGYEQYF.

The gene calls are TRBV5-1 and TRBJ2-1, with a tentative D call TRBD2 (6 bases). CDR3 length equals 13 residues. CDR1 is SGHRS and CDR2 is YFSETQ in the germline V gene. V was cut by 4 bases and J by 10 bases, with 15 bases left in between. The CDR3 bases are TGCGCCAGCAGCCCGGGACTCCCAGGGGAGCAGTTCTTC. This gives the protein CASSPGLPGEQFF. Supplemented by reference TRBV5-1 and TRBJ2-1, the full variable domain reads KAGVTQTPRYLIKTRGQQVTLSCSPISGHRSVSWYQQTPGQGLQFLFEYFSETQRNKGNFPGRFSGRQFSNSRSEMNVSTLELGDSALYLCASSPGLPGEQFFGPGTRLTVL.

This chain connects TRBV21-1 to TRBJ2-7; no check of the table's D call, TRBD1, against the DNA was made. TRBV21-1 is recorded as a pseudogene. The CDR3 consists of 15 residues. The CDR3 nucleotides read TGTGCCAGCGGGGGCGATTTGAAGGGTTTCGACGAGCAGTACTTC. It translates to CASGGDLKGFDEQYF.

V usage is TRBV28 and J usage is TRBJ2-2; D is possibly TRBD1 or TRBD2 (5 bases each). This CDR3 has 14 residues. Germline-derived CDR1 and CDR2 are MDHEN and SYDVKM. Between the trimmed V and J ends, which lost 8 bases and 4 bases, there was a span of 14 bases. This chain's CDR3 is CASRDVGGTGELFF. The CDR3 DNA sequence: TGTGCCAGCCGGGACGTAGGTGGCACCGGGGAGCTGTTTTTT.